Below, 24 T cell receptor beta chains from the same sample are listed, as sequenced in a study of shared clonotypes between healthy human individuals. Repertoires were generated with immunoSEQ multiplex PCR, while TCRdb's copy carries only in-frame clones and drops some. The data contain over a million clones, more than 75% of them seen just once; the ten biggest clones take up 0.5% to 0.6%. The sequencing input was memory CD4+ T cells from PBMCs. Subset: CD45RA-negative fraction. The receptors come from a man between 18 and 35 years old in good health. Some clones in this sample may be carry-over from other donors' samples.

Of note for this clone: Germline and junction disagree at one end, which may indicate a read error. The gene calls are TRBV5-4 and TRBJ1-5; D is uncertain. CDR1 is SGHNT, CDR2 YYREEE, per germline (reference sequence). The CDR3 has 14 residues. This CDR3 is CASSLVGSHQPQHF. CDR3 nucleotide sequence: TGTGCCAGCAGCTTGGTTGGTAGCCATCAGCCCCAGCATTTT. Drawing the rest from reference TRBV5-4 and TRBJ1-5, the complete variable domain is ETGVTQSPTHLIKTRGQQVTLRCSSQSGHNTVSWYQQALGQGPQFIFQYYREEENGRGNFPPRFSGLQFPNYSSELNVNALELDDSALYLCASSLVGSHQPQHFGDGTRLSIL.

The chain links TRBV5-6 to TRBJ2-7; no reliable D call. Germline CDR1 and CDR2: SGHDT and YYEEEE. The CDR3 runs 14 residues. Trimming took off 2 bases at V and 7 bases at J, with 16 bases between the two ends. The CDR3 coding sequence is TGTGCCAGCAGCTTTCAGGTTTCCACTTGGGAGCAGTACTTC. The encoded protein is CASSFQVSTWEQYF.

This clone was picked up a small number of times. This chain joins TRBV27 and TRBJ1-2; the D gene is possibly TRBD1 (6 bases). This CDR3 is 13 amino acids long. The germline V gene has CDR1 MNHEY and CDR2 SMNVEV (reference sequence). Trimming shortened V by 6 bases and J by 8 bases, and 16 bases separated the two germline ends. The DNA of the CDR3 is TGTGCCAGCAGCCTTCGGGGGGCTATGGGCTACACCTTC. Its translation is CASSLRGAMGYTF.

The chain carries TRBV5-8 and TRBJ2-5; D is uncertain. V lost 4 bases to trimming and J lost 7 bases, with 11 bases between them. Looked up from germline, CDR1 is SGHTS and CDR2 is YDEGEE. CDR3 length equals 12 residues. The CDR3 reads CASSLSSGTQYF. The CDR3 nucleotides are TGTGCCAGCAGCCTATCCTCGGGGACCCAGTACTTC.

The CDR3 here is CASSFGQGWDEQYF. CDR3 sequence (DNA): TGTGCCAGCAGCTTCGGACAGGGTTGGGACGAGCAGTACTTC. The gene calls are TRBV7-2 and TRBJ2-7; 8 nucleotides align to TRBD1. The CDR3 contains 14 residues. After removal of 3 bases from V and 5 bases from J, the junction contained 6 bases not matched to a gene. Germline CDR1 is SGHTA and CDR2 is FQGNSA.

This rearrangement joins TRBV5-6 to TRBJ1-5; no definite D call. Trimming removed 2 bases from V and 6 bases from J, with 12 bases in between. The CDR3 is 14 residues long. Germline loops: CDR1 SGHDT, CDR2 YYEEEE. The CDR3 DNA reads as TGTGCCAGCAGCTTCGGGCCCCGCGCTCAGCCCCAGCATTTT. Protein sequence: CASSFGPRAQPQHF. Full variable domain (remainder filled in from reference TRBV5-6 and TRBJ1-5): DAGVTQSPTHLIKTRGQQVTLRCSPKSGHDTVSWYQQALGQGPQFIFQYYEEEERQRGNFPDRFSGHQFPNYSSELNVNALLLGDSALYLCASSFGPRAQPQHFGDGTRLSIL.

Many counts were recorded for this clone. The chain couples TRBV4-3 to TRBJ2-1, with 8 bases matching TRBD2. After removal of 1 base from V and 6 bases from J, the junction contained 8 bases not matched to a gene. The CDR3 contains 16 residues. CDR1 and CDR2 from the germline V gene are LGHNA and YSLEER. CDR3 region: CASSQVSLAGLNEQFF. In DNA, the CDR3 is TGCGCCAGCAGCCAAGTGTCCCTAGCGGGCCTCAATGAGCAGTTCTTC.

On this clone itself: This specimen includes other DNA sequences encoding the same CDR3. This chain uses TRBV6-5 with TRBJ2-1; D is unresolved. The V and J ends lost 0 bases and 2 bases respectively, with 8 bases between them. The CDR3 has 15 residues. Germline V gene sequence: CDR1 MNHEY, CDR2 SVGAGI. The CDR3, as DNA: TGTGCCAGCAGTTACTCGGCAGGAACCTACAATGAGCAGTTCTTC. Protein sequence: CASSYSAGTYNEQFF.

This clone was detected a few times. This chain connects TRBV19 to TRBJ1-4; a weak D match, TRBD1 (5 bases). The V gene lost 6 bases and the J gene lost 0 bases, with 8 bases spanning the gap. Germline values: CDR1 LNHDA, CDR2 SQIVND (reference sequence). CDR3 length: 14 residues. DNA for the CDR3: TGTGCCAGTAGCCCAGGGTCAACTAATGAAAAACTGTTTTTT. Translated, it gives CASSPGSTNEKLFF. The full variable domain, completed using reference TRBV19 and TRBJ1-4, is DGGITQSPKYLFRKEGQNVTLSCEQNLNHDAMYWYRQDPGQGLRLIYYSQIVNDFQKGDIAEGYSVSREKKESFPLTVTSAQKNPTAFYLCASSPGSTNEKLFFGSGTQLSVL.

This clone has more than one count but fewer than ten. The CDR3 loop is CASSFTTQGEAFF. CDR3 DNA: TGTGCCAGCAGCTTTACCACACAGGGTGAAGCTTTCTTT. The chain is built from TRBV7-9 and TRBJ1-1; D is perhaps TRBD1 (6 bases). CDR1 and CDR2 from the germline V gene are SEHNR and FQNEAQ (reference sequence). This CDR3 has 13 residues. The V end was cut by 3 bases, the J end by 7 bases, with 12 bases between.

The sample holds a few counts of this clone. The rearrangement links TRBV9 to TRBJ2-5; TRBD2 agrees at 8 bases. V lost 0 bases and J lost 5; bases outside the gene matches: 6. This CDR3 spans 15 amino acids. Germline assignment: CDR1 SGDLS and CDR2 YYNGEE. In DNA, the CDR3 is TGTGCCAGCAGCGTAGCCGGGACTAGTGGTGAGACCCAGTACTTC. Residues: CASSVAGTSGETQYF.

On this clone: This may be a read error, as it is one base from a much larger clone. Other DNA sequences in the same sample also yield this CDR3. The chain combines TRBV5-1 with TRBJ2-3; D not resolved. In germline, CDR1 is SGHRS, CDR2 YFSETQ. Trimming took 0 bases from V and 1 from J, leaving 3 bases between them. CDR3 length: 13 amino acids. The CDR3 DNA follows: TGCGCCAGCAGCTTGGTGGGCACAGATACGCAGTATTTT. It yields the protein CASSLVGTDTQYF.

CDR3 DNA: TGTGCCAGCAGCTTATTGGGGACCTACACAGATACGCAGTATTTT. It codes for CASSLLGTYTDTQYF. The rearrangement uses TRBV7-2 and TRBJ2-3; the D gene could be TRBD1 or TRBD2 (5 bases each). Germline CDR1 and CDR2: SGHTA and FQGNSA. The germline V and J ends were trimmed by 2 bases and 2 bases, with 11 bases remaining between them. The CDR3 length is 15 residues. The full variable domain, its missing parts supplied by reference TRBV7-2 and TRBJ2-3, is GAGVSQSPSNKVTEKGKDVELRCDPISGHTALYWYRQSLGQGLEFLIYFQGNSAPDKSGLPSDRFSAERTGGSVSTLTIQRTQQEDSAVYLCASSLLGTYTDTQYFGPGTRLTVL.

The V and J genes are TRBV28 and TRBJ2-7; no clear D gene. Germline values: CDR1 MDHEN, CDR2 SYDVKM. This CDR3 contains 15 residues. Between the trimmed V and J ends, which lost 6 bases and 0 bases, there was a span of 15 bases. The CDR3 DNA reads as TGTGCCAGCAGGACCGAAGGAAAGAGCTCCTACGAGCAGTACTTC. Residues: CASRTEGKSSYEQYF. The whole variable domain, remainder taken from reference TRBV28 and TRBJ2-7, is DVKVTQSSRYLVKRTGEKVFLECVQDMDHENMFWYRQDPGLGLRLIYFSYDVKMKEKGDIPEGYSVSREKKERFSLILESASTNQTSMYLCASRTEGKSSYEQYFGPGTRLTVT.

CDR3 region: CAGGGNRGARGYTF. The CDR3 DNA reads TGTGCCGGCGGCGGTAATCGAGGGGCGCGGGGCTACACCTTC. The J gene is TRBJ1-2, the V gene TRBV6-6; TRBD1 might be the D (5 bases). From germline, CDR1 is MNHNY and CDR2 SVGAGI (reference sequence). CDR3 size: 14 residues. Trimming shortened V by 11 bases and J by 8 bases, and 24 bases separated the two germline ends.

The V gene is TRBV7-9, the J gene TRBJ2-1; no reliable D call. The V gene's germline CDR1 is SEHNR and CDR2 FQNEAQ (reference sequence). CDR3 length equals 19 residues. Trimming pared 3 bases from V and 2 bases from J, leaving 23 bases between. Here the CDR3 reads CASSLGLLRSLATYNEQFF. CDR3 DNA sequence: TGTGCCAGCAGCTTGGGTCTACTGCGGTCGTTAGCCACCTACAATGAGCAGTTCTTC.

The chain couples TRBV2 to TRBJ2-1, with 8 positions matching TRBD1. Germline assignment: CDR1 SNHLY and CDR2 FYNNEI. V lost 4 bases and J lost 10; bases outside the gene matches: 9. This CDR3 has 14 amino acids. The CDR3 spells CASSGQGANDEQFF. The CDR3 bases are TGTGCCAGCAGTGGGCAGGGGGCGAACGACGAGCAGTTCTTC.

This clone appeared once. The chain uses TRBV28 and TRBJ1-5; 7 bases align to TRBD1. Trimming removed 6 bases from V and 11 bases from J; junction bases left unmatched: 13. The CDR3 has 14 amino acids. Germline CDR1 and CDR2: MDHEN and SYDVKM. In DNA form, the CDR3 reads TGTGCCAGCAGCCGCTCAACAGGGGAAGAGGCCCAGCATTTT. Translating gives CASSRSTGEEAQHF.

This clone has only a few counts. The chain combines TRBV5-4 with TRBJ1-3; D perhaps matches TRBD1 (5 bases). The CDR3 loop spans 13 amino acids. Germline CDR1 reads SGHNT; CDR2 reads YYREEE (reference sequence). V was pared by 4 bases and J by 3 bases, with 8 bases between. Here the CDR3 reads CASSVDIGNTIYF. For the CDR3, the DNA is TGTGCCAGCAGCGTGGACATTGGAAACACCATATATTTT.

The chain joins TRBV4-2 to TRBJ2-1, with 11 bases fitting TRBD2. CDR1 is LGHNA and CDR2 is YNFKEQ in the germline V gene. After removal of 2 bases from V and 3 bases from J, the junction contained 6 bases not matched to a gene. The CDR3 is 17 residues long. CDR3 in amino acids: CASSQPLAGGVYNEQFF. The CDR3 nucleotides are TGTGCCAGCAGCCAACCTTTAGCGGGAGGGGTCTACAATGAGCAGTTCTTC.

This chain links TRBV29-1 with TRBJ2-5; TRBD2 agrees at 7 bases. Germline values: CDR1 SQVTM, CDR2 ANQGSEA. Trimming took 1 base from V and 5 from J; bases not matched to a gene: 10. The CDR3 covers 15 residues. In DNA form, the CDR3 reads TGCAGCGTTGAAGGTCCCCTGACAGCGGGGGAGACCCAGTACTTC. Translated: CSVEGPLTAGETQYF.

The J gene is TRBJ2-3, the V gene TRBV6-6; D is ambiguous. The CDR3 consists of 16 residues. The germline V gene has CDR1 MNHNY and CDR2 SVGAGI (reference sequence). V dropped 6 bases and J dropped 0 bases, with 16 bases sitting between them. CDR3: CASSAVGLTSTDTQYF. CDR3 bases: TGTGCCAGCAGCGCCGTCGGTCTAACTAGCACAGATACGCAGTATTTT.

CDR3 region: CSAGGGRSSDTQYF. The CDR3 DNA reads as TGCAGCGCGGGCGGCGGGAGATCTTCAGATACGCAGTATTTT. This sequence joins TRBV29-1 and TRBJ2-3; 7 nucleotides align to TRBD2. Germline lookup yields CDR1 SQVTM and CDR2 ANQGSEA. V was clipped by 7 bases and J by 4 bases; unmatched bases: 11. The CDR3 has 14 amino acids.

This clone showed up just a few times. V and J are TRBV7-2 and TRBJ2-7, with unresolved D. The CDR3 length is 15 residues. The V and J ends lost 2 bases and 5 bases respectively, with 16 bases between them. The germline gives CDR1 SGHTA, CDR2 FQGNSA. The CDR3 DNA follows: TGTGCCAGCAGCTTACAGTCCCGGATTCGCCACGAGCAGTACTTC. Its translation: CASSLQSRIRHEQYF.